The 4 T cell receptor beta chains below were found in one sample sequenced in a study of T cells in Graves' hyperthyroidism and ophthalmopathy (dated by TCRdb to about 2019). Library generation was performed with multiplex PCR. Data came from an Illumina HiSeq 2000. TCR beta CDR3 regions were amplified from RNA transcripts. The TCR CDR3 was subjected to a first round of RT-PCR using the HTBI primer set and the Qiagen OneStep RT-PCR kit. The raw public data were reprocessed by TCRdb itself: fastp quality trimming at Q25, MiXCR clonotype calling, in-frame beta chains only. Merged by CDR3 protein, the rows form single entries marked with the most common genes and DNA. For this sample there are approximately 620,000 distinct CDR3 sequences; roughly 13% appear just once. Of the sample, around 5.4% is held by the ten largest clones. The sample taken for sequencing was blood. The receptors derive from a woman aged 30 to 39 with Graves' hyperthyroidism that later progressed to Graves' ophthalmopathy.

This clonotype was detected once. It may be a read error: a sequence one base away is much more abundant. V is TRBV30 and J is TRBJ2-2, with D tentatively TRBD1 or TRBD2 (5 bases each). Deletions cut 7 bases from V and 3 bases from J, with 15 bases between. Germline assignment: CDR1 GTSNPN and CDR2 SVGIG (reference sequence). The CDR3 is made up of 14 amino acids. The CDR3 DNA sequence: TGTGCCTCGAAAAGGGTGGGGGACACCGGGGAGCTGTTTTTT. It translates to CASKRVGDTGELFF.

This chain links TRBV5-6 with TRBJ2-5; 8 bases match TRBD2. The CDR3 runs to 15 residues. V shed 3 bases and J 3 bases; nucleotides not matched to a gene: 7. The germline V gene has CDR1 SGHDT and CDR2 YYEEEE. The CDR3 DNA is TGTGCCAGCAGCTATTACCTTAGCGGGGAAGAGACCCAGTACTTC. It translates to CASSYYLSGEETQYF.

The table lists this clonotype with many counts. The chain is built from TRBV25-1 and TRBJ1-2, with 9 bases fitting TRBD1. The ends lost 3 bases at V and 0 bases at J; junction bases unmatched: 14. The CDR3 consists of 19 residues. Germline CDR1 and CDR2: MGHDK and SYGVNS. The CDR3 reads CASSEDRGWVMGANYGYTF. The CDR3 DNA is TGTGCCAGCAGTGAGGACAGGGGTTGGGTGATGGGTGCTAACTATGGCTACACCTTC.

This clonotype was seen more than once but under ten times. Here the CDR3 reads CASSPPIGTGDYNEQFF. The CDR3 nucleotides read TGTGCCAGCTCACCACCTATAGGGACAGGGGACTACAATGAGCAGTTCTTC. V gene TRBV18 combines with J gene TRBJ2-1; 10 nucleotides align to TRBD1. The CDR3 runs to 17 residues. Unmatched junction bases numbered 5, after V lost 0 bases and J lost 3 bases. Per the germline V gene, CDR1 is KGHSH and CDR2 is LQKENI.